This T cell receptor (beta chain) was profiled in a study of T-cell reconstitution after alpha-beta-depleted transplantation in children. General study points: Surviving recipient T cells and intrathymic progenitors accounted for some patients' high TCRbeta diversity at day 60.

V was trimmed by 6 bases and J by 11 bases, leaving 13 bases between them. The CDR3 totals 11 residues. The germline gives CDR1 DFQATT, CDR2 SNEGSKA (reference sequence). A remark on this clonotype: Its antigen remains unidentified.

Unique molecular identifiers tagged the TCRbeta library. Via MiXCR, TCRdb re-called the PCR reads, giving one row per CDR3 protein. The sample includes about 440,000 distinct CDR3 sequences, approximately 42% of them seen just once. The sequence was collected from a girl aged 2-15 years with aplastic anemia, due to receive a stem cell transplant. Specimen: PBMCs, collected before TCRalphabeta/CD19-depleted stem cell transplant. The chain is built from TRBV20-1 and TRBJ1-4; D may be TRBD1 (6 bases). CDR3 residues: CSATGDNKLFF. The CDR3 nucleotides read TGCAGTGCGACCGGGGACAACAAACTGTTTTTT.